This T cell receptor (beta chain) is from a study of long-term antiretroviral therapy in people with HIV. General study points: Subsequent to ART, diversity was augmented yet persisted below that of transplant donor controls.

With survey level as its setting, the immunoSEQ assay was v3.0. Sequenced by immunoSEQ multiplex PCR; TCRdb stores in-frame clones only, minus some. The profile shows approximately 12,000 clones, 60% to 85% of them singletons. The CDR3 contains 14 residues. In germline, CDR1 is LNHDA, CDR2 SQIVND (reference sequence). V was clipped by 5 bases and J by 5 bases, with 15 bases between them. As to this clone: Its antigen is unidentified.

One or more pre-ART and two or more post-ART PBMC samples were available from each donor. The receptor was derived from a middle-aged woman with HIV. Source: unsorted PBMCs, taken 0.8 years before starting antiretroviral therapy. The V and J genes are TRBV19 and TRBJ1-1; D is possibly TRBD1 (5 bases). The CDR3 is CASSPGAGYTEAFF. The CDR3 coding sequence is TGTGCCAGTAGTCCCGGAGCAGGGTATACTGAAGCTTTCTTT.